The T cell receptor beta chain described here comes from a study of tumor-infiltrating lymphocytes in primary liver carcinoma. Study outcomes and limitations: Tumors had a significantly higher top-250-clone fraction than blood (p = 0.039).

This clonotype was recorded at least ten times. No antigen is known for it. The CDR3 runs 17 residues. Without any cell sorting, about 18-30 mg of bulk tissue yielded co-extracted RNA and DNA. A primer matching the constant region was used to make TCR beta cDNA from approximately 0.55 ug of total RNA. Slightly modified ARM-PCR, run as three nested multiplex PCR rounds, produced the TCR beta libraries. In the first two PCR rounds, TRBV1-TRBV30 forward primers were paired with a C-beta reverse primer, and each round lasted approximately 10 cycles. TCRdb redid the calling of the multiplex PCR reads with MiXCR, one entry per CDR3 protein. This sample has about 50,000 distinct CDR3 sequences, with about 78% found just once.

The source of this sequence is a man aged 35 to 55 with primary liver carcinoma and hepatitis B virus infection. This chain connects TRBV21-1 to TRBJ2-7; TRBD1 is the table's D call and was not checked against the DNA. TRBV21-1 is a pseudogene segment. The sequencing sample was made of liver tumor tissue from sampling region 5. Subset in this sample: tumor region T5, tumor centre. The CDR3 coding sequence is TGTGCCAGCAGCACCCAGAGAGAGGACAGGGTAGGCGACGAGCAGTACTTC. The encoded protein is CASSTQREDRVGDEQYF.